The 18 T cell receptor beta chains below were found in one sample sequenced in a study of neurological immune-mediated disorders. Using its own MiXCR run on the 5' RACE reads, TCRdb lists one record per CDR3 protein. The table includes under 35,000 distinct CDR3 sequences, roughly a quarter detected once. Source material: CD4+ T cells from blood. The receptor set was obtained from a man aged 50 or older with HTLV-1-associated myelopathy (HAM/TSP).

This clonotype has at least ten counts. Written as DNA, the CDR3 is TGCAGCGTTGCGGGGACCGGGACAGGGGGCAGGGCAGATACGCAGTATTTT. Translating it yields CSVAGTGTGGRADTQYF. The chain carries TRBV29-1 and TRBJ2-3, with TRBD1 matching 12 bases. Losses at the gene ends were 4 bases for V and 4 bases for J; bases not matched to a gene: 12. The CDR3 has 17 residues. Germline V gene sequence: CDR1 SQVTM, CDR2 ANQGSEA.

A few counts support this clonotype. The chain recombines TRBV5-1 with TRBJ1-1, with TRBD1 matching over 7 bases. There are 14 residues in the CDR3. Germline V lookup: CDR1 SGHRS, CDR2 YFSETQ. After removal of 3 bases from V and 7 bases from J, the junction contained 9 bases not matched to a gene. The CDR3 bases are TGCGCCAGCAGCTCGCTAACAGGGGAGAATGAAGCTTTCTTT. This translates into CASSSLTGENEAFF.

This clonotype was seen repeatedly, ten times or more. The chain uses TRBV7-9 and TRBJ2-1, with 10 bases aligning to TRBD2. Looked up from germline, CDR1 is SEHNR and CDR2 is FQNEAQ (reference sequence). The CDR3 sequence is 16 residues long. V gave up 5 bases and J gave up 0 bases; unmatched junction bases: 4. Here the CDR3 reads CASSPLAGGSYNEQFF. CDR3 nucleotide sequence: TGTGCCAGCAGCCCCTTAGCGGGAGGCTCCTACAATGAGCAGTTCTTC.

In this sample, this clonotype turned up many times. CDR3 nucleotides: TGTGCCAGCAGCTCCCGGGGGATTCCGGGACAGGGGAATCAGCCCCAGCATTTT. Protein product: CASSSRGIPGQGNQPQHF. The chain couples TRBV7-9 to TRBJ1-5, with TRBD1 matching 10 bases. Germline V gene sequence: CDR1 SEHNR, CDR2 FQNEAQ (reference sequence). After removal of 4 bases from V and 4 bases from J, the junction contained 13 bases not matched to a gene. There are 18 residues in the CDR3.

This clonotype was observed many times. The genes are TRBV20-1 and TRBJ1-3; no clear D. The germline gives CDR1 DFQATT, CDR2 SNEGSKA (reference sequence). Trimming took off 3 bases at V and 4 bases at J, with 4 bases between the two ends. The CDR3 length is 11 residues. CDR3 sequence reads: CSASAGNTIYF. The CDR3 DNA sequence: TGCAGTGCTAGTGCCGGAAACACCATATATTTT.

In this sample, this clonotype turned up many times. This chain links TRBV12-3 or TRBV12-4 with TRBJ2-1, with D perhaps TRBD1 (6 bases). CDR3 size: 12 residues. Trimming left V 7 bases short and J 2 bases short, with 6 bases between. The CDR3 sequence is CASNRAYNEQFF. Written as DNA, the CDR3 is TGTGCCAGCAACAGGGCCTACAATGAGCAGTTCTTC.

This sequence joins TRBV7-9 and TRBJ2-1; D unclear. Trimming stripped 2 bases from V and 5 bases from J, with 19 bases between. CDR3 length: 17 amino acids. In germline, CDR1 is SEHNR, CDR2 FQNEAQ (reference sequence). Written as DNA, the CDR3 is TGTGCCAGCAGCTTATATCTAGGCGCAGAAGGAAACAATGAGCAGTTCTTC. Its translation is CASSLYLGAEGNNEQFF.

The chain joins TRBV12-3 or TRBV12-4 to TRBJ1-1, with D tentatively TRBD1 (5 bases). V shed 8 bases and J shed 1 base, with 17 bases lying between them. The CDR3 length is 15 residues. The CDR3 nucleotides are TGTGCCAGCGGGTCAGACAGTGGATCGAACACTGAAGCTTTCTTT. Its protein is CASGSDSGSNTEAFF.

This chain links TRBV7-3 with TRBJ2-3, with TRBD2 as a possible D gene (5 bases). The V and J ends lost 5 bases and 5 bases respectively, with 11 bases between them. Germline CDR1 is SGHTA and CDR2 is FQGTGA. There are 13 residues in the CDR3. CDR3 amino acids: CASSTTSGDTQYF. The CDR3 DNA reads as TGTGCCAGCAGCACCACAAGCGGAGATACGCAGTATTTT.

This clonotype was found many times. The chain links TRBV27 to TRBJ1-5; TRBD1 matches at 9 bases. V was clipped by 5 bases and J by 7 bases; unmatched bases: 6. The CDR3 spans 14 residues. Per germline, CDR1 MNHEY and CDR2 SMNVEV (reference sequence). This CDR3 reads CASSPQGARQPQHF. DNA for the CDR3: TGTGCCAGCAGTCCACAGGGGGCAAGGCAGCCCCAGCATTTT.

The chain has TRBV5-1 and TRBJ2-1; D is unresolved. The CDR3 runs to 11 residues. V was trimmed by 4 bases and J by 12 bases, leaving 11 bases between them. Per germline, CDR1 SGHRS and CDR2 YFSETQ. CDR3: CASSLYTGQFF. In DNA, the CDR3 is TGCGCCAGCAGCCTATACACTGGGCAGTTCTTC.

The chain has TRBV2 and TRBJ2-1; D uncertain. CDR1 and CDR2 (germline): SNHLY, FYNNEI. The CDR3 sequence is 14 residues long. Trimming pared 4 bases from V and 9 bases from J, leaving 16 bases between. The CDR3 nucleotides read TGTGCCAGCAGTGCTAAGGAGTGCCCGTTTGAGCAGTTCTTC. Translated: CASSAKECPFEQFF.

This clonotype was recorded many times. V gene TRBV20-1 combines with J gene TRBJ2-3; D gene unclear. Deletions cut 6 bases from V and 3 bases from J, with 10 bases between. Germline-derived CDR1 and CDR2 are DFQATT and SNEGSKA (reference sequence). CDR3 length: 12 residues. The CDR3 DNA sequence: TGCAGTGCGGGCGGATCTACAGATACGCAGTATTTT. Amino acids: CSAGGSTDTQYF.

In its sample, this clonotype was seen many times. This chain joins TRBV7-2 and TRBJ1-2; no definite D call. The V gene lost 5 bases and the J gene lost 6 bases, with 19 bases spanning the gap. Per the germline V gene, CDR1 is SGHTA and CDR2 is FQGNSA. This CDR3 has 15 residues. The CDR3, as DNA: TGTGCCAGCAGCCGCTCTCCTGGAATGGGAGATGGCTACACCTTC. This translates into CASSRSPGMGDGYTF. The variable domain in full, completed from reference TRBV7-2 and TRBJ1-2, reads GAGVSQSPSNKVTEKGKDVELRCDPISGHTALYWYRQSLGQGLEFLIYFQGNSAPDKSGLPSDRFSAERTGGSVSTLTIQRTQQEDSAVYLCASSRSPGMGDGYTFGSGTRLTVV.

This clonotype appeared a few times. The chain carries TRBV11-3 and TRBJ1-2; 12 positions match TRBD1. The CDR3 contains 15 residues. Germline V gene sequence: CDR1 SGHNT, CDR2 YENEEA. V dropped 4 bases and J dropped 8; count of bases not matched to a gene: 8. The CDR3 bases are TGTGCCAGCAGCTCTCCGGGACAGGGGGCAGGAGGCTACACCTTC. Translating gives CASSSPGQGAGGYTF.

This clonotype was seen at least ten times. This chain uses TRBV12-3 or TRBV12-4 with TRBJ2-1, with D unclear. Trimming stripped 8 bases from V and 5 bases from J, with 22 bases between. The CDR3 is made up of 16 amino acids. CDR3 amino acids: CASGDRRPPPNNEQFF. As DNA, the CDR3 is TGTGCCAGCGGGGATCGTCGGCCCCCCCCGAACAATGAGCAGTTCTTC.

In its sample, this clonotype was seen many times. The V and J genes are TRBV5-6 and TRBJ2-4, with a possible D match to TRBD1 (5 bases). Trimming removed 2 bases from V and 6 bases from J, with 6 bases in between. Germline V gene lookup returns CDR1 SGHDT and CDR2 YYEEEE. The CDR3 contains 12 residues. CDR3 residues: CASSFDRNIQYF. Written as DNA, the CDR3 is TGTGCCAGCAGCTTCGACAGAAACATTCAGTACTTC.

The J gene is TRBJ2-5, the V gene TRBV12-3 or TRBV12-4; D possibly corresponds to TRBD1 (5 bases). Trimming left V 7 bases short and J 6 bases short, with 9 bases between. The CDR3 length is 11 residues. CDR3 loop: CASTSGKTQYF. Written as DNA, the CDR3 is TGTGCCAGCACCTCAGGGAAGACCCAGTACTTC.